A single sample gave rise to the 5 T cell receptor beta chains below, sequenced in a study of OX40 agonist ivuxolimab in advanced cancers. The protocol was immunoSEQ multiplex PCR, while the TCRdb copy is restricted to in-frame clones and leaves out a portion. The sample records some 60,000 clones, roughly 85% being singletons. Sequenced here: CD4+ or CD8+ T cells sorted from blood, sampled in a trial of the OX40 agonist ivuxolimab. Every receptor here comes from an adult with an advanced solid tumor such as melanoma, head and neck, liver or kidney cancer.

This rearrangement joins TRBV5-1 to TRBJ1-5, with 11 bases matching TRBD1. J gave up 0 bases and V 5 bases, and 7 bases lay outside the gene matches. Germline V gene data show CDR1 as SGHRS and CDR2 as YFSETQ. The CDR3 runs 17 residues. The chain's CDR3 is CASSPGTGGYSNQPQHF. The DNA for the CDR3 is TGCGCCAGCAGTCCCGGGACAGGGGGTTATAGCAATCAGCCCCAGCATTTT. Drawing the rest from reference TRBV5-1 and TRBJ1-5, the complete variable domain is KAGVTQTPRYLIKTRGQQVTLSCSPISGHRSVSWYQQTPGQGLQFLFEYFSETQRNKGNFPGRFSGRQFSNSRSEMNVSTLELGDSALYLCASSPGTGGYSNQPQHFGDGTRLSIL.

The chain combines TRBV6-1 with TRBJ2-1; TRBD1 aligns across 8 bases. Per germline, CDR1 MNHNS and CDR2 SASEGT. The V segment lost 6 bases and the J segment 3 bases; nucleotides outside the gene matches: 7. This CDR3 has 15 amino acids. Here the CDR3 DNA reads TGTGCCAGCAGACCCGACAGGGGCAACTACAATGAGCAGTTCTTC. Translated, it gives CASRPDRGNYNEQFF.

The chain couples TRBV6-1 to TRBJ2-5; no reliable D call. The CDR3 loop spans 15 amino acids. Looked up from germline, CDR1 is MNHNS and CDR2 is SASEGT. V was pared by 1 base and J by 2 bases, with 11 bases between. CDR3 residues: CASSEEFSWQETQYF. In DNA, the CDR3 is TGTGCCAGCAGTGAAGAGTTTAGTTGGCAAGAGACCCAGTACTTC.

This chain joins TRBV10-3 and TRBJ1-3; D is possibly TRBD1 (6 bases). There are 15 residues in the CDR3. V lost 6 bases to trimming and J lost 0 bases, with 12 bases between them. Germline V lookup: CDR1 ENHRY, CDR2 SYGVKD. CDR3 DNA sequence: TGTGCCATCAGCTGGGACACTAACTCTGGAAACACCATATATTTT. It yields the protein CAISWDTNSGNTIYF.

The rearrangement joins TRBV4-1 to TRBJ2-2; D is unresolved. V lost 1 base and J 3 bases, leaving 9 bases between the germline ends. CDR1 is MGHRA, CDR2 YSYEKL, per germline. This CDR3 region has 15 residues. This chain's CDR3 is CASSQVLWDTGELFF. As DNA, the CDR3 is TGCGCCAGCAGCCAAGTTCTGTGGGACACCGGGGAGCTGTTTTTT.